What follows are 10 T cell receptor beta chains derived from one specimen sequenced in a study of T cell changes during pregnancy in multiple sclerosis. The data were produced by immunoSEQ multiplex PCR, yet TCRdb's version contains in-frame clones alone and is incomplete. The sample records around 100,000 clones, 92% being singletons. This specimen consisted of peripheral blood, obtained in the third trimester of pregnancy. The source is a female donor with multiple sclerosis, enrolled in a pregnancy study.

The V call is TRBV5-1, the J call TRBJ2-7; 8 nucleotides agree with TRBD2. Germline CDR1 and CDR2: SGHRS and YFSETQ. Trimming removed 1 base from V and 5 bases from J; junction bases left unmatched: 8. The CDR3 has 15 amino acids. The CDR3 DNA reads TGCGCCAGCAGCTTGCAAACGAGCGGGAGCCACGAGCAGTACTTC. Translation: CASSLQTSGSHEQYF.

The chain recombines TRBV11-2 with TRBJ1-5, with 10 bases aligning to TRBD1. Germline values: CDR1 SGHAT, CDR2 FQNNGV. The CDR3 has 16 amino acids. The V gene end was trimmed by 3 bases and the J gene end by 4 bases; junction bases not matched to a gene: 6. This CDR3 reads CASSLGQGQPNQPQHF. The CDR3 DNA follows: TGTGCCAGCAGCTTGGGACAGGGGCAACCTAATCAGCCCCAGCATTTT.

This clone was seen a single time. V usage is TRBV29-1 and J usage is TRBJ2-7, with 8 positions matching TRBD1. Per the germline V gene, CDR1 is SQVTM and CDR2 is ANQGSEA. The CDR3 runs to 17 residues. Unmatched junction bases numbered 13, after V lost 0 bases and J lost 3 bases. CDR3 in DNA: TGCAGCGTTGAAGAATCGCGCACAGGACAGGGATTCTACGAGCAGTACTTC. Protein product: CSVEESRTGQGFYEQYF.

This sequence joins TRBV19 and TRBJ1-1, with D hard to call. V lost 6 bases and J 0 bases, leaving 11 bases between the germline ends. The CDR3 length is 14 residues. Germline CDR1 reads LNHDA; CDR2 reads SQIVND (reference sequence). The CDR3 protein is CASRESTLNTEAFF. The CDR3 nucleotides are TGTGCCAGTAGGGAGTCCACGTTGAACACTGAAGCTTTCTTT.

The V call is TRBV18, the J call TRBJ2-7; no clear D. This CDR3 comprises 13 residues. Germline CDR1 and CDR2: KGHSH and LQKENI. Trimming took off 5 bases at V and 5 bases at J, with 13 bases between the two ends. The CDR3 sequence is CASSSSRANEQYF. The CDR3 DNA sequence: TGTGCCAGCTCATCCTCCCGAGCTAACGAGCAGTACTTC.

The chain joins TRBV30 to TRBJ2-7, with 12 bases lining up with TRBD1. Trimming took 5 bases from V and 7 from J; bases not matched to a gene: 3. The CDR3 sequence is 12 residues long. The germline CDR1 and CDR2 sequences are GTSNPN and SVGIG (reference sequence). The CDR3 spells CAWGTGGREQYF. For the CDR3, the DNA is TGTGCCTGGGGGACAGGGGGCAGGGAGCAGTACTTC.

The genes are TRBV25-1 and TRBJ1-2, with unresolved D. Germline V gives CDR1 MGHDK, CDR2 SYGVNS. V lost 2 bases to trimming and J lost 8 bases, with 6 bases between them. The CDR3 runs to 11 residues. CDR3 nucleotide sequence: TGTGCCAGCAGTGAAGGGAGCGGCTACACCTTC. Its protein is CASSEGSGYTF.

The chain links TRBV7-9 to TRBJ1-1; D call uncertain. Germline V gene sequence: CDR1 SEHNR, CDR2 FQNEAQ (reference sequence). This CDR3 comprises 12 residues. Trimming shortened V by 5 bases and J by 2 bases, and 6 bases separated the two germline ends. The CDR3 nucleotides are TGTGCCAGCAGCAAACATAACACTGAAGCTTTCTTT. Translating it yields CASSKHNTEAFF. The full variable domain, with the rest looked up from reference TRBV7-9 and TRBJ1-1, is DTGVSQNPRHKITKRGQNVTFRCDPISEHNRLYWYRQTLGQGPEFLTYFQNEAQLEKSRLLSDRFSAERPKGSFSTLEIQRTEQGDSAMYLCASSKHNTEAFFGQGTRLTVV.

This rearrangement joins TRBV19 to TRBJ2-5, with D perhaps TRBD1 (5 bases). Trimming left V 7 bases short and J 5 bases short, with 17 bases between. Looked up from germline, CDR1 is LNHDA and CDR2 is SQIVND (reference sequence). The CDR3 contains 14 residues. CDR3 sequence (DNA): TGTGCCAGTAATCCGACAGACCGTATGGAGACCCAGTACTTC. Protein product: CASNPTDRMETQYF.

The chain is built from TRBV5-1 and TRBJ2-1, with D possibly being TRBD1 or TRBD2 (11 bases each). Between the trimmed V and J ends, which lost 4 bases and 2 bases, there was a span of 37 bases. Germline values: CDR1 SGHRS, CDR2 YFSETQ. The CDR3 runs 23 residues. The CDR3 region has the DNA TGCGCCAGCAGCCTCGCTTACCGGGACAGGGGGGCCCTAGCGGGGGGCACCTACAATGAGCAGTTCTTC. Its translation: CASSLAYRDRGALAGGTYNEQFF. Combining the CDR3 with reference TRBV5-1 and TRBJ2-1 gives the whole variable domain KAGVTQTPRYLIKTRGQQVTLSCSPISGHRSVSWYQQTPGQGLQFLFEYFSETQRNKGNFPGRFSGRQFSNSRSEMNVSTLELGDSALYLCASSLAYRDRGALAGGTYNEQFFGPGTRLTVL.